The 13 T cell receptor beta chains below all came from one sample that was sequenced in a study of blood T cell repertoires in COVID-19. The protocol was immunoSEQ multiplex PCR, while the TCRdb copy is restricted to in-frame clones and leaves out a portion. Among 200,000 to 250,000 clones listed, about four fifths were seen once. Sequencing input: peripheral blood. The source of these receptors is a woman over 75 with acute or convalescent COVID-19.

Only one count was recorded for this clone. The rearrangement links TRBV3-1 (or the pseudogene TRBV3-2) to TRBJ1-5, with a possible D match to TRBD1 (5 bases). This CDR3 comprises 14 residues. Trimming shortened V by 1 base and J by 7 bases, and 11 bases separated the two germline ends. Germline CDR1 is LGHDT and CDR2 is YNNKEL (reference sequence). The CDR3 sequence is CASSQAVGEQPQHF. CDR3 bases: TGTGCCAGCAGCCAAGCCGTAGGGGAACAGCCCCAGCATTTT.

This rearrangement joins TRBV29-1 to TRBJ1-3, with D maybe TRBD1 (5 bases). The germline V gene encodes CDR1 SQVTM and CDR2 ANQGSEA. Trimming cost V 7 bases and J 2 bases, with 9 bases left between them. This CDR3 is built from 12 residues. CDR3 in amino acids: CSATVAGNTIYF. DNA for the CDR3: TGCAGCGCGACAGTAGCTGGAAACACCATATATTTT.

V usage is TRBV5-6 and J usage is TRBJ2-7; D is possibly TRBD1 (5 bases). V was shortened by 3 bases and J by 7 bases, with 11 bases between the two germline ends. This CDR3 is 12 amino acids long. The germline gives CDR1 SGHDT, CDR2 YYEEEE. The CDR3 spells CASSSQAGEQYF. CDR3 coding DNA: TGTGCCAGCAGCTCGCAGGCAGGGGAGCAGTACTTC. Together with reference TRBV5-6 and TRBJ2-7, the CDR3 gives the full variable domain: DAGVTQSPTHLIKTRGQQVTLRCSPKSGHDTVSWYQQALGQGPQFIFQYYEEEERQRGNFPDRFSGHQFPNYSSELNVNALLLGDSALYLCASSSQAGEQYFGPGTRLTVT.

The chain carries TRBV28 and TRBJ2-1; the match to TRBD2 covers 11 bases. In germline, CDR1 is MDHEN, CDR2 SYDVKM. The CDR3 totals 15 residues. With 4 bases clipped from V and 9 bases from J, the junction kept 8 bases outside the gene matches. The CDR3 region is CASSSRLAGKGEQFF. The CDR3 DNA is TGTGCCAGCAGTTCCAGACTAGCGGGAAAGGGTGAGCAGTTCTTC.

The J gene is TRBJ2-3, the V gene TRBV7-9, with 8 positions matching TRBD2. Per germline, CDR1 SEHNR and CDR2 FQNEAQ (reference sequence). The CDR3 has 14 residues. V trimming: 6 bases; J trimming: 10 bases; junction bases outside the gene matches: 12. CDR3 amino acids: CASRDTSGRGSQYF. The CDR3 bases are TGTGCCAGCAGAGATACGAGCGGGAGAGGCTCGCAGTATTTT.

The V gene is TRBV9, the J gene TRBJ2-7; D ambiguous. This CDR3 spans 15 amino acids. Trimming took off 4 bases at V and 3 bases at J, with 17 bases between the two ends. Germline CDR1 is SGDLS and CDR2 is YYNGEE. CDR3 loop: CASSPSGSSYYEQYF. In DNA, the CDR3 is TGTGCCAGCAGCCCCTCAGGATCCTCCTACTACGAGCAGTACTTC. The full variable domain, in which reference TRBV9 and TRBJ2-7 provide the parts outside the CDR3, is DSGVTQTPKHLITATGQRVTLRCSPRSGDLSVYWYQQSLDQGLQFLIQYYNGEERAKGNILERFSAQQFPDLHSELNLSSLELGDSALYFCASSPSGSSYYEQYFGPGTRLTVT.

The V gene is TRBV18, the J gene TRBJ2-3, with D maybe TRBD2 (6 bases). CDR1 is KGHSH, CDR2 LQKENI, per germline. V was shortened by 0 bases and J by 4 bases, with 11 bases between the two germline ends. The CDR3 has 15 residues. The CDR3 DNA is TGTGCCAGCTCACCACCCCCCGCTAGCGCAGATACGCAGTATTTT. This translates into CASSPPPASADTQYF.

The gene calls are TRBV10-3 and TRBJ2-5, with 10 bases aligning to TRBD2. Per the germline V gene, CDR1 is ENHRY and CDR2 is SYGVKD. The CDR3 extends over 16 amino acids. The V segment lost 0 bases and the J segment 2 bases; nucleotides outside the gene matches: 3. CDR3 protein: CAISESTGLAQETQYF. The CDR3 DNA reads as TGTGCCATCAGTGAGTCGACGGGACTAGCGCAAGAGACCCAGTACTTC.

This CDR3 is CASSQGVLDEKLFF. The CDR3, as DNA: TGTGCCAGTAGTCAGGGGGTACTAGATGAAAAACTGTTTTTT. The V call is TRBV19, the J call TRBJ1-4; TRBD1 matches 7 bases. The germline gives CDR1 LNHDA, CDR2 SQIVND (reference sequence). With V trimmed by 5 bases and J by 6 bases, 6 bases remained unmatched. The CDR3 contains 14 residues.

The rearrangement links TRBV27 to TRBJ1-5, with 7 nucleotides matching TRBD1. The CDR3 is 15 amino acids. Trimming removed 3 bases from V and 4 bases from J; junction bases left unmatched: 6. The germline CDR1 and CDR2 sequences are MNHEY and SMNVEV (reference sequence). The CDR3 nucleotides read TGTGCCAGCAGTTTCGGAACAGGGGCTAATCAGCCCCAGCATTTT. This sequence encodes CASSFGTGANQPQHF.

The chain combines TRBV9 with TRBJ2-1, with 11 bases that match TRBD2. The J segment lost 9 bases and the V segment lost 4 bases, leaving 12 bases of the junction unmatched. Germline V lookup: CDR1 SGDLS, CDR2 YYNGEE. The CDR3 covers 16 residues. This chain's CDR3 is CASSLSAGLAGGEQFF. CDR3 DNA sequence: TGTGCCAGCAGCCTTAGCGCTGGGCTAGCGGGGGGTGAGCAGTTCTTC.

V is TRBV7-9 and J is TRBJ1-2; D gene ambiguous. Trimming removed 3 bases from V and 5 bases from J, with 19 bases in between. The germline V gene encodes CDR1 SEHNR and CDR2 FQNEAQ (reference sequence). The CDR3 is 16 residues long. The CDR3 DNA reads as TGTGCCAGCAGCTTCGAGTCAGGTCTAGCTGGATATGGCTACACCTTC. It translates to CASSFESGLAGYGYTF. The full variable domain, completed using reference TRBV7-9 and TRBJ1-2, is DTGVSQNPRHKITKRGQNVTFRCDPISEHNRLYWYRQTLGQGPEFLTYFQNEAQLEKSRLLSDRFSAERPKGSFSTLEIQRTEQGDSAMYLCASSFESGLAGYGYTFGSGTRLTVV.

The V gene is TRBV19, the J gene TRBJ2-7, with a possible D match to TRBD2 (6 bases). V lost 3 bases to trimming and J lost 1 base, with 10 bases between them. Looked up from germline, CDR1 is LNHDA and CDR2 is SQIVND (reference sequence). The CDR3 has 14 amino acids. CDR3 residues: CASSIPGLSYEQYF. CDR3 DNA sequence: TGTGCCAGTAGTATCCCGGGACTTTCCTACGAGCAGTACTTC.